This T cell receptor beta chain was obtained from a study of human T cells and chemical hapten exposure (dated by TCRdb to the early 2020s). Study-level background: For sensitization, 2% DPC in acetone was applied to an approximately 2 cm by approximately 2 cm area of upper inner arm skin. Patients additionally received weekly therapeutic DPC doses to the scalp throughout the roughly 25-week study period. Patch testing was performed on the upper back with Finn chambers containing 0.01% DPC, and the patch tests were scored after 6 days according to International Contact Dermatitis Research Group standards. The patient cohort, mostly female, included alopecia areata with under or over 50% scalp involvement, alopecia totalis and alopecia universalis. Libraries were pooled for sequencing, and variation in per-sample TCR yields was attributed mainly to small differences in library volumes within the pool. This study followed changes in the peripheral blood TCR repertoire in vivo during primary and secondary sensitization of alopecia patients to the hapten diphenylcyclopropenone (DPC). Blood samples were taken from patients before sensitization (week 0) and at 2, 6 and about 24 weeks after DPC sensitization. About 27 alopecia patients gave blood for TCR sequencing at one to four time points (pre-sensitization, 2, 6 and 24 weeks).

Findings and caveats that apply to the study as a whole: Patch test score correlated positively with the number of PT1 expanded TCRs, reaching significance at thresholds 8, 16 and 32 but not at 4. Because all patients had alopecia, a presumed autoimmune disease, the immune response of the patients might differ from that of healthy individuals. Compared with pre-sensitization or healthy control sets, expanded TCRs formed significantly more large CDR3 similarity clusters, which is consistent with antigen-driven responses. No change with DPC sensitization was found in the number of TCRs above 1 in 1000 frequency, and no evidence of global repertoire structure alterations was found. Repeated subsampling changed both the strength of the expansion versus patch-test correlation and the threshold at which the correlation became significant.

This clonotype was seen many times. There is no known antigen for this receptor. No clone much larger than this one lies a single base away; base qualities are absent. The method was RACE. Sequencing instrument: NextSeq 500. Library preparation attached unique molecular identifiers to individual cDNA molecules for quantitative, reproducible TCR counting. From each blood RNA sample, both TCR alpha and TCR beta chains were sequenced. Regarding the original processing steps: Samples had a median of about 90,000 TCRs, with a range from roughly 20,000 to 700,000. V, J and CDR3 annotation of the TCR reads was performed with the Decombinator software suite. For PS versus PT1 abundance plots, all samples were subsampled to the same number of TCRs (28,000). Expanded TCRs were defined as absent before sensitization and observed at least eight times at the 2-week time point. TCRdb ran its own pipeline on the public reads, namely fastp trimming at Q25 and MiXCR clone calling, and kept in-frame beta chains. Each record represents a unique CDR3 protein, reported with the most common genes and DNA among its rows. The V and J calls come from TCRdb's annotation, not from the publication. Present in this sample are about 110,000 distinct CDR3 sequences, approximately 12% of which were seen just once. The top ten constitute roughly 1.5% of the sample.

The time point label, read with the paper, signifies: pre-sensitization, week 0. The treatment or condition label of this sample denotes: therapeutic diphenylcyclopropenone sensitization with weekly scalp DPC. Blood at each patch-test visit was drawn before the patch test was applied. Patients were eligible if aged 18 to 70, diagnosed with alopecia and judged suitable for DPC therapy, and pregnant patients were excluded. Total RNA was extracted from unfractionated whole blood that had been collected in Tempus Blood RNA tubes. Relative to germline, V is missing 2 bases and J is missing 2 bases, with 3 bases of the junction outside any gene match. The CDR3 goes from the cysteine to the phenylalanine over 15 residues. Just the 45-base CDR3 DNA is kept, in frame starting at base 1. CDR1 MDHEN and CDR2 SYDVKM were looked up in the germline V gene.

The sequence came from a woman aged 50 to 60 with alopecia areata. Some clones in this sample may be carry-over from other donors' samples. Material: whole blood, obtained in connection with sensitization to the hapten diphenylcyclopropenone (DPC). This chain is built from TRBV28 and TRBJ1-5; the junction holds 7 bases that match TRBD1. The CDR3 region: CASSLRDRGNQPQHF. The nucleotides are TGTGCCAGCAGTTTACGGGACAGAGGCAATCAGCCCCAGCATTTT.